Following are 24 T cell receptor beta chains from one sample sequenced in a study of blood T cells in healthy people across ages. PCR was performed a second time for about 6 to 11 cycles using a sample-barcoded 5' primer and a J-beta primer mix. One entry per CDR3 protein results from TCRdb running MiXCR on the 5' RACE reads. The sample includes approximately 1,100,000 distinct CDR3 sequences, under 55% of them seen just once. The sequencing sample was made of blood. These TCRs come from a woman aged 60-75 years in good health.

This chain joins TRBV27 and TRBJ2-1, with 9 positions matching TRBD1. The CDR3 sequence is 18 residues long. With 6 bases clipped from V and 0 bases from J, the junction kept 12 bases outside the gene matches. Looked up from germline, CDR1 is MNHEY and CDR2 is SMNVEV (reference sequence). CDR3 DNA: TGTGCCAGCAGCCCCCGGGACAGGGTGCCGAGCTCCTACAATGAGCAGTTCTTC. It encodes CASSPRDRVPSSYNEQFF.

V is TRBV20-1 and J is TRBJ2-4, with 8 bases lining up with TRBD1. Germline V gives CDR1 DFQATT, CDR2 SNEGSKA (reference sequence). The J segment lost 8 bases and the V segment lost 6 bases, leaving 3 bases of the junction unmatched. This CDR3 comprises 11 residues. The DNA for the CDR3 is TGCAGTGCGAACAGGGGGGACATTCAGTACTTC. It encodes CSANRGDIQYF.

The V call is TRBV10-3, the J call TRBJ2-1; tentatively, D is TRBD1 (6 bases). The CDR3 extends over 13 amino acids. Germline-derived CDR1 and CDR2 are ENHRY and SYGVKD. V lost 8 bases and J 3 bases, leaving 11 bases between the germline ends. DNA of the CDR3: TGTGCCATCGGGGGCGGACGCTACAATGAGCAGTTCTTC. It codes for CAIGGGRYNEQFF.

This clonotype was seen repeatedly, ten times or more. The CDR3 coding sequence is TGTGCCAGCAGTTTAGGGTACAATCAGCCCCAGCATTTT. This sequence encodes CASSLGYNQPQHF. The chain carries TRBV27 and TRBJ1-5; D unclear. CDR1 is MNHEY and CDR2 is SMNVEV in the germline V gene (reference sequence). This CDR3 spans 13 amino acids. V was cut by 2 bases and J by 3 bases, with 5 bases left in between.

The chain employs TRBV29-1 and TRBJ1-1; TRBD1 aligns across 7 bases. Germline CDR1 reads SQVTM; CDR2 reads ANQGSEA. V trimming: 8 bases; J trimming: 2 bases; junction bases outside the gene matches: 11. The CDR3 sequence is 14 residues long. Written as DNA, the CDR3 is TGCAGCATAAGTGGACAGGCAGGTAACACTGAAGCTTTCTTT. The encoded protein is CSISGQAGNTEAFF.

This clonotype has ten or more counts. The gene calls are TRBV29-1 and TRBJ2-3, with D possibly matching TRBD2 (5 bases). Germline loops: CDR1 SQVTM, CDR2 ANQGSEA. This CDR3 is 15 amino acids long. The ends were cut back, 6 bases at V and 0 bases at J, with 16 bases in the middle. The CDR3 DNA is TGCAGCGTCGACGGGGTAGCGAGGAGCACAGATACGCAGTATTTT. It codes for CSVDGVARSTDTQYF.

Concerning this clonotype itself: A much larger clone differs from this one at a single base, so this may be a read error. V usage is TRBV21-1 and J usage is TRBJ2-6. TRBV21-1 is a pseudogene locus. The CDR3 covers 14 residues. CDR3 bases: TGTGCCAGCAGCAACAGCTCTGGGGCCAACGTCCTGACTTTC. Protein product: CASSNSSGANVLTF.

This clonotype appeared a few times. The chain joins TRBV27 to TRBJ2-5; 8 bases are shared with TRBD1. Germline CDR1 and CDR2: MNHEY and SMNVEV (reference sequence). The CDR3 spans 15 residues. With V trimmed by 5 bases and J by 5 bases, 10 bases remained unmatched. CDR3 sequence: CASSPPTGVMETQYF. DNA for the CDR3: TGTGCCAGCAGTCCCCCGACAGGGGTGATGGAGACCCAGTACTTC.

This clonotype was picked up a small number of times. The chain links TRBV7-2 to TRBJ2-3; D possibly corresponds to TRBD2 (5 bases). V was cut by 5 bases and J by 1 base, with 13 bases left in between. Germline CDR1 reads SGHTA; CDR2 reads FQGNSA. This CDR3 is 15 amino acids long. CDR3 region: CASSTARTRTDTQYF. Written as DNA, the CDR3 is TGTGCCAGCAGCACCGCACGGACTCGCACAGATACGCAGTATTTT.

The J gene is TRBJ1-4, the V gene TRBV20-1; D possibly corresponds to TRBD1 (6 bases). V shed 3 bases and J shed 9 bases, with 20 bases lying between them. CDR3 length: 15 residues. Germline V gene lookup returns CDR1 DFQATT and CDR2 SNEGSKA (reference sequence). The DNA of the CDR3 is TGCAGTGCTAGTACCGGGGGCCAAGGGGAACAAAAACTGTTTTTT. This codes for CSASTGGQGEQKLFF.

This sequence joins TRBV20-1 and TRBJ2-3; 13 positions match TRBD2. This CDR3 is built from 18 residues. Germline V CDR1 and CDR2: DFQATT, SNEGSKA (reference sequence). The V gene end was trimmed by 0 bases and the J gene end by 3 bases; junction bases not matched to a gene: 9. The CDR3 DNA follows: TGCAGTGCTAGAGACGGTACTAGCGGGAGGGGTGCGACAGATACGCAGTATTTT. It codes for CSARDGTSGRGATDTQYF.

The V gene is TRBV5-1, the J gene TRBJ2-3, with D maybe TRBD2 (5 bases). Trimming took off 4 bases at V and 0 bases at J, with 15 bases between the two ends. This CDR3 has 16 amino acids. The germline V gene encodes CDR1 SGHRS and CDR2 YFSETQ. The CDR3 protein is CASSVGLFISTDTQYF. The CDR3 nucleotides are TGCGCCAGCAGCGTCGGACTCTTTATTAGCACAGATACGCAGTATTTT.

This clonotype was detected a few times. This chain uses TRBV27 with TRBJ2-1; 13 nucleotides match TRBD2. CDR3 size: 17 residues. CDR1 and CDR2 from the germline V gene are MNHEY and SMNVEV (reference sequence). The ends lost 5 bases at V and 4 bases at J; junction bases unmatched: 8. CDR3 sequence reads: CASSRGTSGMGYNEQFF. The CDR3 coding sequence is TGTGCCAGCAGTCGAGGGACTAGCGGGATGGGGTACAATGAGCAGTTCTTC.

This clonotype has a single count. The CDR3 sequence is CASSEARDLGTYNSPLHF. In nucleotides, the CDR3 is TGTGCCAGCAGTGAAGCGCGGGACCTAGGAACCTATAATTCACCCCTCCACTTT. The chain recombines TRBV6-1 with TRBJ1-6, with D maybe TRBD1 (5 bases). Germline V lookup: CDR1 MNHNS, CDR2 SASEGT. The CDR3 runs to 18 residues. V lost 0 bases to trimming and J lost 2 bases, with 14 bases between them.

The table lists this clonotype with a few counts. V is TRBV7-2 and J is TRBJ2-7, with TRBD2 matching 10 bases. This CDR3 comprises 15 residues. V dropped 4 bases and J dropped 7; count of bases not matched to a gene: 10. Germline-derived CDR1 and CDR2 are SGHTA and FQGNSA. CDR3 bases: TGTGCCAGCAGCTCAGTGGCTAGCGGGGGTAATGAGCAGTACTTC. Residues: CASSSVASGGNEQYF. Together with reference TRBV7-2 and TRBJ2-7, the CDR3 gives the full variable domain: GAGVSQSPSNKVTEKGKDVELRCDPISGHTALYWYRQSLGQGLEFLIYFQGNSAPDKSGLPSDRFSAERTGGSVSTLTIQRTQQEDSAVYLCASSSVASGGNEQYFGPGTRLTVT.

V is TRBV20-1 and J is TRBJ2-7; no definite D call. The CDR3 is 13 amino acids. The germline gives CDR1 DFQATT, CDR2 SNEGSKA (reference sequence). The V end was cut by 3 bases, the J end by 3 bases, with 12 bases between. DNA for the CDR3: TGCAGTGCTAGTCGCCTTGACGGCTACGAGCAGTACTTC. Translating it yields CSASRLDGYEQYF.

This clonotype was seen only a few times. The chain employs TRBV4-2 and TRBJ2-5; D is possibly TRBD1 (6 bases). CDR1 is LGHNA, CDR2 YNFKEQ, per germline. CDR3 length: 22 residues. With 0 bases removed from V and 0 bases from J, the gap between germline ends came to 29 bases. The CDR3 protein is CASSQEQGKAGAFVGNQETQYF. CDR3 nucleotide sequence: TGTGCCAGCAGCCAAGAGCAGGGTAAGGCAGGGGCCTTCGTCGGGAACCAAGAGACCCAGTACTTC.

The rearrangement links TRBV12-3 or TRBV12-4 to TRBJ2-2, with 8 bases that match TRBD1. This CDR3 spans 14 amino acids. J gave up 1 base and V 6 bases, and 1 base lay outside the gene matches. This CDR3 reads CASRQGVNTGELFF. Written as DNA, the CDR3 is TGTGCCAGCAGACAGGGGGTGAACACCGGGGAGCTGTTTTTT.

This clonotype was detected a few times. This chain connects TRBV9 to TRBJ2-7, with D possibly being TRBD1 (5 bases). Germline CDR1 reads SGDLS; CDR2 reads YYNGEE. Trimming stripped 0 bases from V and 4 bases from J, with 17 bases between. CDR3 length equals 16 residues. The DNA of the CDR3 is TGTGCCAGCAGCGTAGGAAGTCAGGGTATCCTTTACGAGCAGTACTTC. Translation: CASSVGSQGILYEQYF.

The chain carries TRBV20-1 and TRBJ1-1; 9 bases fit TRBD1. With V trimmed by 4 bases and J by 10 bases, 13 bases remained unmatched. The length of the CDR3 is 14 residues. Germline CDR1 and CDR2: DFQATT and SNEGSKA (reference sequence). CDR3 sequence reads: CSATHGAKQGAAFF. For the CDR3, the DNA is TGCAGTGCTACCCATGGAGCAAAACAGGGGGCAGCTTTCTTT.

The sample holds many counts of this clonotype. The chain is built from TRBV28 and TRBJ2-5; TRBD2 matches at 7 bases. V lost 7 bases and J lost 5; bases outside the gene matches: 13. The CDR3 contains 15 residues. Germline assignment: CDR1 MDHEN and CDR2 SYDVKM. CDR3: CASKLSGGGGETQYF. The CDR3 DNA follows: TGTGCCAGCAAACTTTCGGGGGGTGGCGGTGAGACCCAGTACTTC. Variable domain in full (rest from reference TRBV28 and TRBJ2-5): DVKVTQSSRYLVKRTGEKVFLECVQDMDHENMFWYRQDPGLGLRLIYFSYDVKMKEKGDIPEGYSVSREKKERFSLILESASTNQTSMYLCASKLSGGGGETQYFGPGTRLLVL.

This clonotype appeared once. The CDR3 region is CASSLLPGLAGSSYNEQFF. The CDR3 DNA sequence: TGTGCCAGCAGCCTCCTTCCGGGACTAGCGGGGAGCTCCTACAATGAGCAGTTCTTC. V usage is TRBV11-2 and J usage is TRBJ2-1, with 13 bases fitting TRBD2. The CDR3 is made up of 19 amino acids. The V and J ends lost 5 bases and 0 bases, in that order; junction bases with no gene match: 10. The germline gives CDR1 SGHAT, CDR2 FQNNGV.

CDR3 DNA sequence: TGTGCCAGCAGCATCCGACTAGCGGGAGGTCTTGTTAGGATGCGCGAGCAGTACTTC. Protein: CASSIRLAGGLVRMREQYF. V is TRBV7-8 and J is TRBJ2-7; 13 bases fit TRBD2. From germline, CDR1 is SGHVS and CDR2 FQNEAQ. J gave up 6 bases and V 5 bases, and 19 bases lay outside the gene matches. This CDR3 has 19 residues.

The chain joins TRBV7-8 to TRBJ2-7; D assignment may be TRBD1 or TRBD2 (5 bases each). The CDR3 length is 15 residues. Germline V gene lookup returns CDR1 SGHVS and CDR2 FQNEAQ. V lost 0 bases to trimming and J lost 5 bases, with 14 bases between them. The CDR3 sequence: CASSLARTRGHEQYF. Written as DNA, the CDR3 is TGTGCCAGCAGCTTAGCGCGTACTCGGGGCCACGAGCAGTACTTC.